Following are 28 T cell receptor beta chains from one sample sequenced in a study of T cell responses to AZD1222 COVID-19 vaccine. Data came from immunoSEQ multiplex PCR; TCRdb stores just in-frame clones and leaves some out. Among under 45,000 clones listed, just over 85% were seen once. The sequencing here drew on peripheral blood, taken 28 days after the second dose of the MenACWY control vaccine. The source is an adult who received the MenACWY meningococcal vaccine as a control.

The V call is TRBV3-1 (or the pseudogene TRBV3-2), the J call TRBJ1-4; D is uncertain. The CDR3 is 15 amino acids. In germline, CDR1 is LGHDT, CDR2 YNNKEL (reference sequence). V was clipped by 3 bases and J by 6 bases, with 14 bases between them. The CDR3 reads CASSQRSNGDEKLFF. The CDR3 nucleotides read TGTGCCAGCAGCCAGAGATCCAACGGAGATGAAAAACTGTTTTTT.

The chain joins TRBV7-3 to TRBJ2-2; D is undetermined. The germline CDR1 and CDR2 sequences are SGHTA and FQGTGA. The CDR3 runs 14 residues. V lost 5 bases to trimming and J lost 2 bases, with 9 bases between them. The CDR3 is CASSPGQNTGELFF. In DNA form, the CDR3 reads TGTGCCAGCAGCCCCGGCCAAAACACCGGGGAGCTGTTTTTT.

The chain carries TRBV7-3 and TRBJ2-1, with D possibly TRBD2 on 6 matching bases. CDR1 SGHTA and CDR2 FQGTGA come from the germline V gene. Trimming took 1 base from V and 8 from J, leaving 9 bases between them. The length of the CDR3 is 13 residues. CDR3 protein: CASSLSGGDEQFF. CDR3 bases: TGTGCCAGCAGCTTAAGCGGAGGGGATGAGCAGTTCTTC.

The chain uses TRBV5-1 and TRBJ2-1, with TRBD1 identical over 11 bases. Trimming at V came to 4 bases and at J to 8 bases, leaving 14 bases not matched to a gene. This CDR3 has 17 amino acids. CDR1 is SGHRS, CDR2 YFSETQ, per germline. CDR3 sequence: CASSHSLGTGGGYEQFF. In DNA, the CDR3 is TGCGCCAGCAGCCACAGTCTCGGGACAGGGGGAGGCTATGAGCAGTTCTTC.

The chain links TRBV9 to TRBJ2-3; 10 bases align to TRBD2. Trimming removed 4 bases from V and 2 bases from J; junction bases left unmatched: 7. Germline V gives CDR1 SGDLS, CDR2 YYNGEE. This CDR3 region has 16 residues. CDR3: CASSLRLAGSTDTQYF. Here the CDR3 DNA reads TGTGCCAGCAGCCTTCGACTAGCGGGCTCCACAGATACGCAGTATTTT. The full variable domain, its missing parts supplied by reference TRBV9 and TRBJ2-3, is DSGVTQTPKHLITATGQRVTLRCSPRSGDLSVYWYQQSLDQGLQFLIQYYNGEERAKGNILERFSAQQFPDLHSELNLSSLELGDSALYFCASSLRLAGSTDTQYFGPGTRLTVL.

This clone was recorded a few times. V and J are TRBV7-2 and TRBJ2-7; 9 positions match TRBD1. Germline loops: CDR1 SGHTA, CDR2 FQGNSA. V lost 3 bases and J lost 3; bases outside the gene matches: 3. The CDR3 loop spans 14 amino acids. The CDR3 sequence is CASSFSTGGYEQYF. The DNA of the CDR3 is TGTGCCAGCAGCTTTTCGACAGGGGGCTACGAGCAGTACTTC. Combining the CDR3 with reference TRBV7-2 and TRBJ2-7 gives the whole variable domain GAGVSQSPSNKVTEKGKDVELRCDPISGHTALYWYRQSLGQGLEFLIYFQGNSAPDKSGLPSDRFSAERTGGSVSTLTIQRTQQEDSAVYLCASSFSTGGYEQYFGPGTRLTVT.

The genes are TRBV28 and TRBJ2-7, with TRBD2 matching 8 bases. CDR1 and CDR2 from the germline V gene are MDHEN and SYDVKM. Trimming removed 3 bases from V and 1 base from J; junction bases left unmatched: 8. This CDR3 has 16 amino acids. The CDR3: CASSFIGGRRSYEQYF. DNA for the CDR3: TGTGCCAGCAGTTTTATTGGCGGGAGGAGATCCTACGAGCAGTACTTC.

This chain uses TRBV7-8 with TRBJ2-1; 8 bases map to TRBD2. The CDR3 contains 17 residues. J gave up 6 bases and V 4 bases, and 14 bases lay outside the gene matches. Germline CDR1 and CDR2: SGHVS and FQNEAQ. CDR3 sequence: CASSWRWWREAPNEQFF. The CDR3 DNA sequence: TGTGCCAGCAGCTGGAGGTGGTGGCGGGAGGCCCCCAATGAGCAGTTCTTC.

This clone was detected only once. The V call is TRBV2, the J call TRBJ2-7, with D possibly being TRBD1 (7 bases). The germline CDR1 and CDR2 sequences are SNHLY and FYNNEI. CDR3 size: 15 residues. Trimming removed 7 bases from V and 0 bases from J, with 16 bases in between. CDR3 sequence reads: CASNPGGYSSYEQYF. The CDR3 DNA follows: TGTGCCAGCAATCCAGGGGGGTATAGCTCCTACGAGCAGTACTTC.

The CDR3 nucleotides are TGTGCCAGCTCACCACGGGATCTGATTAAAGAGACCCAGTACTTC. This translates into CASSPRDLIKETQYF. The V gene is TRBV18, the J gene TRBJ2-5; no firm D call. V lost 1 base, J lost 3 bases, and 12 bases lay in between. The germline V gene encodes CDR1 KGHSH and CDR2 LQKENI. This CDR3 spans 15 amino acids.

The J gene is TRBJ2-7, the V gene TRBV4-1; tentatively, D is TRBD2 (6 bases). Germline values: CDR1 MGHRA, CDR2 YSYEKL. The ends were cut back, 1 base at V and 2 bases at J, with 12 bases in the middle. This CDR3 comprises 15 residues. The CDR3 protein is CASSQVRDAAYEQYF. CDR3 coding DNA: TGCGCCAGCAGCCAAGTGCGGGACGCGGCCTACGAGCAGTACTTC.

The genes are TRBV18 and TRBJ1-4; the D is unclear. The germline V gene encodes CDR1 KGHSH and CDR2 LQKENI. CDR3 length equals 15 residues. V was shortened by 6 bases and J by 10 bases, with 21 bases between the two germline ends. The CDR3 sequence is CASSRYRELSAKLFF. In DNA form, the CDR3 reads TGTGCCAGCTCTCGCTACCGGGAGCTTAGTGCAAAACTGTTTTTT.

This chain uses TRBV27 with TRBJ2-7; TRBD2 matches at 8 bases. This CDR3 region has 14 residues. The germline V gene encodes CDR1 MNHEY and CDR2 SMNVEV (reference sequence). After removal of 5 bases from V and 2 bases from J, the junction contained 5 bases not matched to a gene. This CDR3 reads CASSRSGTTYEQYF. Written as DNA, the CDR3 is TGTGCCAGCAGTCGTAGCGGGACTACCTACGAGCAGTACTTC.

The chain carries TRBV5-1 and TRBJ2-3, with 11 bases that match TRBD2. Germline CDR1 and CDR2: SGHRS and YFSETQ. This CDR3 is 16 amino acids long. Trimming took 4 bases from V and 2 from J; bases not matched to a gene: 6. For the CDR3, the DNA is TGCGCCAGCAGCAAGACTAGCGGGACCGCCACAGATACGCAGTATTTT. Amino acid sequence: CASSKTSGTATDTQYF.

V gene TRBV2 combines with J gene TRBJ1-6, with 8 nucleotides matching TRBD1. The trim removed 6 bases at V and 10 bases at J, leaving 8 bases unmatched. This CDR3 contains 14 residues. Germline V lookup: CDR1 SNHLY, CDR2 FYNNEI. The DNA for the CDR3 is TGTGCCAGCAGGGTGACAGGGGAGAACTCACCCCTCCACTTT. Translating it yields CASRVTGENSPLHF.

This chain links TRBV9 with TRBJ2-7; 7 bases map to TRBD1. There are 14 residues in the CDR3. Germline CDR1 SGDLS, CDR2 YYNGEE. V trimming: 0 bases; J trimming: 5 bases; junction bases outside the gene matches: 5. The CDR3 sequence: CASSVEPTGNEQYF. CDR3 DNA: TGTGCCAGCAGCGTAGAACCGACAGGGAACGAGCAGTACTTC.

In its sample, this clone was seen a few times. The chain is built from TRBV28 and TRBJ2-5; 15 bases are a match to TRBD2. The CDR3 is 16 residues long. CDR1 is MDHEN, CDR2 SYDVKM, per germline. The V segment lost 5 bases and the J segment 3 bases; nucleotides outside the gene matches: 4. The DNA for the CDR3 is TGTGCCAGCAGTCTGTGGACTAGCGGGAGGGAAGAGACCCAGTACTTC. Translated: CASSLWTSGREETQYF.

The gene calls are TRBV3-1 (or the pseudogene TRBV3-2) and TRBJ1-2; D unresolved. Looked up from germline, CDR1 is LGHDT and CDR2 is YNNKEL (reference sequence). Trimming cost V 5 bases and J 6 bases, with 19 bases left between them. The CDR3 totals 15 residues. Written as DNA, the CDR3 is TGTGCCAGCAGCTCGACTGGGTTGGCGGTTGATGGCTACACCTTC. It codes for CASSSTGLAVDGYTF.

The chain carries TRBV10-1 and TRBJ2-5; D tentatively reads TRBD1 or TRBD2 (6 bases each). Germline V lookup: CDR1 WNHNN, CDR2 SYGVQD (reference sequence). V dropped 5 bases and J dropped 1 base, with 11 bases sitting between them. The CDR3 is 14 residues long. CDR3 sequence reads: CASSWGALQETQYF. The CDR3 coding sequence is TGCGCCAGCAGTTGGGGGGCCCTCCAAGAGACCCAGTACTTC.

CDR3 nucleotides: TGTGCCAGTGCCCAGCGGAGCTCCTACAATGAGCAGTTCTTC. This sequence encodes CASAQRSSYNEQFF. The J gene is TRBJ2-1, the V gene TRBV6-5, with D possibly being TRBD2 (5 bases). Between the trimmed V and J ends, which lost 9 bases and 0 bases, there was a span of 12 bases. Germline assignment: CDR1 MNHEY and CDR2 SVGAGI. The CDR3 runs 14 residues.

This clone has just a few counts. This chain links TRBV28 with TRBJ1-2, with D possibly being TRBD1 (6 bases). The CDR3 contains 16 residues. Trimming left V 3 bases short and J 4 bases short, with 18 bases between. Germline values: CDR1 MDHEN, CDR2 SYDVKM. The CDR3 DNA reads as TGTGCCAGCAGTTTCCTCGGAAGGGGGAAGGGCTATGGCTACACCTTC. Translating it yields CASSFLGRGKGYGYTF.

V gene TRBV28 combines with J gene TRBJ2-2; no clear D. The germline V gene encodes CDR1 MDHEN and CDR2 SYDVKM. The length of the CDR3 is 12 residues. Trimming removed 7 bases at V and 7 bases at J, with 10 bases between. The CDR3 nucleotides read TGTGCCAGCACCCCCCCCAACGGGGAGCTGTTTTTT. Protein product: CASTPPNGELFF. Full variable domain (remainder filled in from reference TRBV28 and TRBJ2-2): DVKVTQSSRYLVKRTGEKVFLECVQDMDHENMFWYRQDPGLGLRLIYFSYDVKMKEKGDIPEGYSVSREKKERFSLILESASTNQTSMYLCASTPPNGELFFGEGSRLTVL.

The chain joins TRBV27 to TRBJ2-7; D not certain. V was shortened by 5 bases and J by 4 bases, with 12 bases between the two germline ends. This CDR3 is built from 13 residues. CDR1 is MNHEY, CDR2 SMNVEV, per germline (reference sequence). The CDR3 region has the DNA TGTGCCAGCAGTCCCCCTAAGTCTTACGAGCAGTACTTC. The encoded protein is CASSPPKSYEQYF.

The rearrangement links TRBV2 to TRBJ2-3; D not resolved. Deletions cut 0 bases from V and 4 bases from J, with 11 bases between. The CDR3 sequence is 15 residues long. CDR1 and CDR2 (germline): SNHLY, FYNNEI. The DNA of the CDR3 is TGTGCCAGCAGTGAAGCGCGTCAGATTTCAGATACGCAGTATTTT. This codes for CASSEARQISDTQYF.

This clone has only one observation. The chain employs TRBV7-3 and TRBJ2-3, with D unclear. Germline assignment: CDR1 SGHTA and CDR2 FQGTGA. The V and J ends lost 3 bases and 3 bases respectively, with 1 base between them. The CDR3 sequence is 11 residues long. This CDR3 is CASSLTDTQYF. The CDR3 DNA reads TGTGCCAGCAGCTTGACAGATACGCAGTATTTT.

V is TRBV4-1 and J is TRBJ1-2, with D maybe TRBD1 (6 bases). The germline gives CDR1 MGHRA, CDR2 YSYEKL. The CDR3 runs 15 residues. The V and J ends lost 0 bases and 1 base respectively, with 9 bases between them. CDR3 amino acids: CASSQDTGYNYGYTF. CDR3 coding DNA: TGCGCCAGCAGCCAAGATACAGGGTATAACTATGGCTACACCTTC.

This clone came up a few times. The chain recombines TRBV6-5 with TRBJ1-1; TRBD1 might be the D (5 bases). CDR1 and CDR2 from the germline V gene are MNHEY and SVGAGI. CDR3 length: 13 residues. V was shortened by 10 bases and J by 2 bases, with 14 bases between the two germline ends. Here the CDR3 DNA reads TGTGCCACCAACGCACAGGCCAACACTGAAGCTTTCTTT. Translated, it gives CATNAQANTEAFF.

The V call is TRBV2, the J call TRBJ2-2; perhaps TRBD1 as D (5 bases). The germline CDR1 and CDR2 sequences are SNHLY and FYNNEI. Trimming cost V 7 bases and J 3 bases, with 9 bases left between them. The CDR3 runs to 13 residues. CDR3 sequence: CASKRGDTGELFF. Here the CDR3 DNA reads TGTGCCAGCAAAAGGGGTGACACCGGGGAGCTGTTTTTT.